Included here is one T cell receptor beta chain sequence, with context. Clones were sequenced by immunoSEQ multiplex PCR, and TCRdb holds only the in-frame ones, with some missing. The data hold around 300,000 clones, with approximately 89% observed a single time. The V gene's germline CDR1 is MDHEN and CDR2 SYDVKM. This CDR3 is 14 amino acids long. The V gene end was trimmed by 10 bases and the J gene end by 1 base; junction bases not matched to a gene: 10. This entry comes from a study of blood T cell repertoires in COVID-19. The material sequenced was PBMCs or T cells enriched from blood (not recorded which). The rearrangement joins TRBV28 to TRBJ2-7; 7 positions match TRBD2. This TCR was sampled from a man aged 30 to 39 who had recovered from COVID-19. The DNA of the CDR3 is TGTGCCACTCACGGGGGGACGGTTTCCTACGAGCAGTACTTC. Translation: CATHGGTVSYEQYF.